Listed here are 8 T cell receptor beta chains from one sample, sequenced in a study of cytomegalovirus exposure and HLA in healthy donors. PCR employed 60 Vbeta and 13 Jbeta primers. TCRdb keeps only in-frame clones here, not all; method: immunoSEQ multiplex PCR. Of over 200,000 clones in the sample, around 89% were seen once. The source material was PBMCs. The receptors originated from a young woman in good health and CMV-seronegative.

CDR3 region: CASSFLAGGFLEQYF. The CDR3 nucleotides read TGTGCCAGTAGTTTCCTAGCGGGAGGGTTTCTCGAGCAGTACTTC. V is TRBV19 and J is TRBJ2-7, with 12 bases lining up with TRBD2. V gave up 5 bases and J gave up 6 bases; unmatched junction bases: 8. The CDR3 is 15 residues long. The germline gives CDR1 LNHDA, CDR2 SQIVND (reference sequence).

The J gene is TRBJ1-1, the V gene TRBV5-4; TRBD1 might be the D (5 bases). The CDR3 is 13 residues long. Trimming cost V 7 bases and J 0 bases, with 10 bases left between them. CDR1 is SGHNT and CDR2 is YYREEE in the germline V gene (reference sequence). This chain's CDR3 is CASRRTLNTEAFF. The CDR3 DNA is TGTGCCAGCCGTAGGACACTGAACACTGAAGCTTTCTTT.

J is TRBJ2-1 and V is TRBV14; D possibly corresponds to TRBD2 (6 bases). Germline CDR1 is SGHDN and CDR2 is FVKESK. V was cut by 4 bases and J by 4 bases, with 8 bases left in between. The CDR3 covers 13 residues. CDR3 sequence (DNA): TGTGCCAGCAGCCTGGGACTTTACAATGAGCAGTTCTTC. This sequence encodes CASSLGLYNEQFF.

This clone was counted only a few times. This chain joins TRBV7-2 and TRBJ1-1; D unresolved. Germline assignment: CDR1 SGHTA and CDR2 FQGNSA. With 5 bases removed from V and 0 bases from J, the gap between germline ends came to 13 bases. This CDR3 spans 15 amino acids. Here the CDR3 DNA reads TGTGCCAGCAGCCCTCTCTCTAGGATGAACACTGAAGCTTTCTTT. Amino acids: CASSPLSRMNTEAFF.

This chain joins TRBV4-2 and TRBJ1-5; TRBD1 is a possible D gene (5 bases). CDR1 and CDR2 from the germline V gene are LGHNA and YNFKEQ. This CDR3 spans 13 amino acids. The germline V and J ends were trimmed by 3 bases and 5 bases, with 8 bases remaining between them. CDR3 in amino acids: CASSQDTDQPQHF. CDR3 nucleotide sequence: TGTGCCAGCAGCCAGGACACTGATCAGCCCCAGCATTTT.

The chain couples TRBV27 to TRBJ1-4; D ambiguous. CDR3 length: 15 amino acids. V dropped 6 bases and J dropped 5 bases, with 16 bases sitting between them. The V gene's germline CDR1 is MNHEY and CDR2 SMNVEV (reference sequence). The CDR3 coding sequence is TGTGCCAGCAGACCAGTGACATCGAAAAATGAAAAACTGTTTTTT. Protein product: CASRPVTSKNEKLFF.

The rearrangement uses TRBV30 and TRBJ1-4; possible D gene TRBD1, 6 bases. The CDR3 contains 14 residues. Per the germline V gene, CDR1 is GTSNPN and CDR2 is SVGIG (reference sequence). Trimming stripped 2 bases from V and 8 bases from J, with 15 bases between. CDR3 sequence (DNA): TGTGCCTGGAGTCCAACAGGGTTGCGCGAAAAACTGTTTTTT. It specifies CAWSPTGLREKLFF.

This clone was found a few times. The chain is built from TRBV6-5 and TRBJ1-1; 8 bases are a match to TRBD1. In germline, CDR1 is MNHEY, CDR2 SVGAGI. This CDR3 contains 14 residues. V trimming: 5 bases; J trimming: 6 bases; junction bases outside the gene matches: 8. Here the CDR3 DNA reads TGTGCCAGCAGTAAGACAGGGGCCGGTGCTGAAGCTTTCTTT. This sequence encodes CASSKTGAGAEAFF.